These 6 T cell receptor beta chains share one sample of origin, sequenced in a study of blood T cells in healthy people across ages. Sample-barcoded 5' priming and a J-beta primer mix drove a second PCR of roughly 7 to 11 cycles. MiXCR, run by TCRdb on the 5' RACE reads, gives a single entry per CDR3 protein. Among over 500,000 distinct CDR3 sequences listed, around 50% were seen once. Material for sequencing was blood. Every receptor here comes from a woman aged 80 or over in good health.

Points on this clonotype: A much larger clone lies a single base off, so this may be a read error. CDR3 coding DNA: TGTGCCAGCAGCTTAGACCCGGGGGCGGGCAATAAGCAGTTCTTC. The encoded protein is CASSLDPGAGNKQFF. The chain employs TRBV9 and TRBJ2-1; D may correspond to TRBD1 or TRBD2 (6 bases each). Germline values: CDR1 SGDLS, CDR2 YYNGEE. The CDR3 extends over 15 amino acids.

CDR3: CASSLGGARTDTQYF. CDR3 nucleotide sequence: TGTGCCAGCAGCTTAGGGGGGGCCCGCACAGATACGCAGTATTTT. The J gene is TRBJ2-3, the V gene TRBV7-9; D possibly uses TRBD1 or TRBD2 (6 bases each). V shed 1 base and J shed 1 base, with 9 bases lying between them. Germline V gene sequence: CDR1 SEHNR, CDR2 FQNEAQ (reference sequence). The CDR3 runs to 15 residues.

The V and J genes are TRBV7-2 and TRBJ1-1; TRBD1 aligns across 8 bases. The trim removed 5 bases at V and 5 bases at J, leaving 16 bases unmatched. The CDR3 has 17 residues. Germline CDR1 reads SGHTA; CDR2 reads FQGNSA. CDR3 sequence reads: CASSILGVRGRETEAFF. For the CDR3, the DNA is TGTGCCAGCAGCATCCTAGGGGTCAGGGGGCGAGAGACTGAAGCTTTCTTT.

A remark on this clonotype: A much larger clone lies one base from this, so it may be a read error. This sequence joins TRBV5-4 and TRBJ2-5; no clear D gene. From germline, CDR1 is SGHNT and CDR2 YYREEE (reference sequence). The CDR3 is made up of 12 amino acids. The CDR3 DNA is TGTGCCTGCAGCTTGGACGCAATGACCCAGTACTTC. Protein: CACSLDAMTQYF.

CDR3 sequence reads: CASSLSGWSYEQYF. CDR3 bases: TGTGCCAGCAGTCTCTCTGGTTGGTCCTACGAGCAGTACTTC. V gene TRBV12-3 or TRBV12-4 combines with J gene TRBJ2-4; no clear D gene. TRBJ2-7 matches the DNA end more closely, so the J call is doubtful. There are 14 residues in the CDR3.

The chain carries TRBV6-6 and TRBJ1-5; D is unresolved. V lost 5 bases, J lost 10 bases, and 18 bases lay in between. CDR3 size: 14 residues. Germline values: CDR1 MNHNY, CDR2 SVGAGI (reference sequence). CDR3 residues: CASSPDGSVKPQHF. CDR3 sequence (DNA): TGTGCCAGCAGTCCCGACGGGAGCGTCAAACCCCAGCATTTT.